A selection of T cell receptor beta chains follows, all from one sample in a study of identical twins. TCRdb redid the calling of the 5' RACE reads with MiXCR, one entry per CDR3 protein. Among approximately 690,000 distinct CDR3 sequences listed, roughly 6% were seen once. Material for sequencing was naive T cells sorted from blood. Receptors were obtained from a young man in good health. Each CDR3 is given with its conserved first and last residue. Only part of the rows carry a size: once, few, many, or a class if the clone is expanded.

-	TRBV24-1	TRBJ2-1	CATSDLPSNNEQFF
many	TRBV4-1	TRBJ2-1	CASSLGTGYNEQFF
many	TRBV6-6	TRBJ1-1	CASGQMNTEAFF
-	TRBV20-1	TRBJ2-5	CSADKRVPQETQYF
-	TRBV7-8	TRBJ2-7	CASSLPPGRSYEQYF
-	TRBV6-1	TRBJ2-5	CASKRDSEETQYF
-	TRBV5-1	TRBJ2-3	CASSFERDTQYF
few	TRBV12-3/TRBV12-4	TRBJ1-5	CASSKTENQPQHF
many	TRBV20-1	TRBJ2-1	CSATAGFEQFF
many	TRBV5-1	TRBJ2-5	CASSQRTGTGQETQYF
-	TRBV7-2	TRBJ1-1	CASSPYPGRGREAFF
few	TRBV3-1	TRBJ1-2	CASSQDWGSGYTF
many	TRBV29-1	TRBJ2-3	CSVAGRYTDTQYF
many	TRBV28	TRBJ1-5	CASSNLGSSNQPQHF
-	TRBV7-9	TRBJ1-5	CASSSGTAIQPQHF
few	TRBV4-1	TRBJ1-5	CASSQGLRSNQPQHF
many	TRBV12-3/TRBV12-4	TRBJ2-7	CASRVAGGYGEQYF
-	TRBV5-1	TRBJ2-2	CASSLDSGGELFF
-	TRBV4-3	TRBJ2-3	CASSRATPEYTDTQYF
many	TRBV4-3	TRBJ1-4	CASSEQQGAGEKLFF
many	TRBV24-1	TRBJ2-1	CATSDAQGTSGLSYNEQFF
many	TRBV29-1	TRBJ2-7	CSVVTESYEQYF
few	TRBV11-2	TRBJ2-3	CASSPHWTSGSSELTDTQYF
-	TRBV5-5	TRBJ1-3	CASSLGRKPGNTIYF
many	TRBV12-3/TRBV12-4	TRBJ2-1	CASRGPTHNEQFF
many	TRBV12-3/TRBV12-4	TRBJ2-7	CASSLGQVSLYEQYF
many	TRBV12-3/TRBV12-4	TRBJ1-1	CASSFLGVMNTEAFF
few	TRBV7-9	TRBJ2-1	CASSPPRDGTYNEQFF
few	TRBV5-6	TRBJ2-3	CASSSTKDSTSTDTQYF
few	TRBV7-9	TRBJ1-2	CASSVGSSHGYTF
many	TRBV20-1	TRBJ2-2	CSTPGQGDTGELFF
many	TRBV10-3	TRBJ2-3	CATTTGEGTDTQYF
-	TRBV28	TRBJ2-2	CASNPDPNTGELFF
many	TRBV12-3/TRBV12-4	TRBJ1-5	CASSLVRAGESYQPQHF
-	TRBV29-1	TRBJ1-1	CSVEGTVGQTNTEAFF
many	TRBV25-1	TRBJ1-2	CASSDDSYYGYTF
many	TRBV29-1	TRBJ2-1	CSVVDYNNEQFF
few	TRBV15	TRBJ1-1	CATSRDSKGGTEAFF
-	TRBV7-3	TRBJ2-1	CASSLTRDRNNEQFF
few	TRBV6-1	TRBJ1-4	CASSEQPRDQVKLFF
few	TRBV6-1	TRBJ1-1	CASSGGTGAREAFF
-	TRBV2	TRBJ1-4	CASSGQGGKKLFF
-	TRBV6-1	TRBJ1-4	CASTNLPSATNEKLFF
few	TRBV7-9	TRBJ1-1	CASSSPPTRTEAFF
many	TRBV6-1	TRBJ2-5	CASSHPYQETQYF
few	TRBV6-1	TRBJ1-3	CASSRQGAPGNTIYF
few	TRBV28	TRBJ2-7	CASSLGDVRIEQYF